A selection of T cell receptor beta chains follows, all from one sample in a study of sequential checkpoint blockade in melanoma. Measured with immunoSEQ multiplex PCR; TCRdb has only the in-frame clones, and not every one. The table has around 6,000 clones, around a fifth seen once; the top ten hold approximately 8.8%. The sample was tumor tissue (inferred from file names), taken from a patient given nivolumab and ipilimumab in sequence. Receptors originate from a human donor with melanoma. Both conserved end residues are trimmed from each CDR3. Size is stated for part of the rows, as once, few or many counts, or as a class when the clone is expanded.

>TRBV11-3|NA|TRBJ1-3
ASSLGGDWDTIY
>TRBV27|NA|TRBJ1-4
ASSFVGTVSEKLF
>TRBV11-3|many|TRBJ2-7
ASSLGATGSYEQY
>TRBV10-3|few|TRBJ1-1
AISEGVGRTEAF
>TRBV11-3|few|TRBJ2-1
ASSLQGGDYNEQF
>TRBV11-3|NA|TRBJ2-6
ASSYLVTGANVLT
>TRBV11-3|many|TRBJ2-7
ASSPRQSPTYEQY
>TRBV28|few|TRBJ2-1
ASSRDRGGGNEQF
>TRBV30|few|TRBJ1-1
AWSRQEATEAF
>TRBV6-8|medium-sized|TRBJ2-7
ASSASGRTSGKLLTCEQY
>TRBV28|few|TRBJ2-1
ASSSPLGRGNEQF
>TRBV6-8|few|TRBJ2-1
ASIPGLAGNEQF
>TRBV25-1|NA|TRBJ2-5
ASSELAGGPETQY
>TRBV11-3|many|TRBJ1-4
ASSSIDISANEKLF
>TRBV15|few|TRBJ2-1
ATSRDRRGTGRHEQF
>TRBV14|NA|TRBJ2-3
ASSTGGAGEADTQY